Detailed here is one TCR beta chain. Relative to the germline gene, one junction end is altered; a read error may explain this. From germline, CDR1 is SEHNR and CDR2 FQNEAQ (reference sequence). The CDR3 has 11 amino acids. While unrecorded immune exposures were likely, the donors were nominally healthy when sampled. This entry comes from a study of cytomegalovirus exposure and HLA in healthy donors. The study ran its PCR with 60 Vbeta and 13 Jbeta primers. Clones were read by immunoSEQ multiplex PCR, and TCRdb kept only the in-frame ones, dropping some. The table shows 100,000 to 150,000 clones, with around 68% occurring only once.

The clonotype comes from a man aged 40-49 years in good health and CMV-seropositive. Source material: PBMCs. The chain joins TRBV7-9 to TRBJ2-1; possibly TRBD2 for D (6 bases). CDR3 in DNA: TGTGCCAGCAGCTTGAGGAGGGAAAAGCTCTTC. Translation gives CASSLRREKLF.